The rows below give T cell receptor beta chains drawn from one sample of a study of CD8 T cells in ankylosing spondylitis. TCRdb itself ran the 5' RACE reads through MiXCR, one entry per CDR3 protein. The sample consists of 240,000 or so distinct CDR3 sequences, around 9.2% of them appearing once. Sequenced sample: blood, either unsorted or a sorted T cell fraction (not recorded which). These receptors were obtained from a male donor with ankylosing spondylitis or in good health (not recorded which). The CDR3 runs from the conserved cysteine through the conserved F or W. Fields, in order: V gene, clone size, J gene, CDR3 protein. Clone size is shown for a subset of rows, as once, few, many or a class of expanded clone.

V gene: TRBV3-1; clone size: many; J gene: TRBJ2-3; CDR3 protein: CASSQVRLDADTQYF
V gene: TRBV5-1; clone size: many; J gene: TRBJ2-1; CDR3 protein: CASSLGTGGSLTTYNEQFF
V gene: TRBV5-6; clone size: many; J gene: TRBJ2-7; CDR3 protein: CASSLSADKYEQYF
V gene: TRBV7-2; clone size: many; J gene: TRBJ2-5; CDR3 protein: CASSSAGGQETQYF
V gene: TRBV7-9; clone size: many; J gene: TRBJ2-7; CDR3 protein: CASSSTISDRGSYEQYF
V gene: TRBV20-1; clone size: many; J gene: TRBJ2-7; CDR3 protein: CSARSGLASYEQYF
V gene: TRBV10-3; clone size: many; J gene: TRBJ1-3; CDR3 protein: CAISGGGAAGNTIYF
V gene: TRBV4-2; clone size: NA; J gene: TRBJ2-3; CDR3 protein: CASSPYVSASTDTQYF
V gene: TRBV20-1; clone size: many; J gene: TRBJ1-5; CDR3 protein: CSAIGRTYNQPQHF
V gene: TRBV5-1; clone size: many; J gene: TRBJ1-1; CDR3 protein: CASSEGLTMNTEAFF
V gene: TRBV7-2; clone size: many; J gene: TRBJ1-2; CDR3 protein: CASSPTTGNYGYTF
V gene: TRBV6-1; clone size: many; J gene: TRBJ1-1; CDR3 protein: CASRFRSMNTEAFF
V gene: TRBV20-1; clone size: many; J gene: TRBJ2-2; CDR3 protein: CSAPVSLNTGELFF
V gene: TRBV6-1; clone size: many; J gene: TRBJ1-1; CDR3 protein: CASLLGPNTEAFF
V gene: TRBV20-1; clone size: many; J gene: TRBJ2-7; CDR3 protein: CSARALTKGVSREQYF
V gene: TRBV20-1; clone size: NA; J gene: TRBJ2-7; CDR3 protein: CSAPGLAGAREQYF
V gene: TRBV5-1; clone size: many; J gene: TRBJ1-1; CDR3 protein: CASRPGAGSEAFF
V gene: TRBV5-4; clone size: many; J gene: TRBJ1-2; CDR3 protein: CASSLKGSHGYTF
V gene: TRBV7-2; clone size: NA; J gene: TRBJ2-3; CDR3 protein: CASRALGVRRDTQYF
V gene: TRBV4-3; clone size: many; J gene: TRBJ2-2; CDR3 protein: CASSQDRSGRTNTGELFF